This T cell receptor (beta chain) is drawn from a study of CD8 T cells in ankylosing spondylitis. Study results and limitations: A TCR beta motif made of fewer than ten highly homologous variants seemed typical of ankylosing spondylitis blood. Past studies reported some motif variants in reactive arthritis synovial fluid and blood. The clones that were linked to disease were reported to be significantly enriched in matched synovial fluid samples from ankylosing spondylitis patients.

With regard to this clonotype: Its antigen is not identified. A read error is possible here, since a much larger clone lies one base away.

Germline V gene sequence: CDR1 DFQATT, CDR2 SNEGSKA (reference sequence). With 8 bases clipped from V and 5 bases from J, the junction kept 8 bases outside the gene matches. This CDR3 spans 13 amino acids. Construction of TCR beta libraries was performed using quantitative 5'-RACE with molecular barcodes. MiXCR, run by TCRdb on the 5' RACE reads, gives a single entry per CDR3 protein. The repertoire holds some 140,000 distinct CDR3 sequences, with approximately 7.4% as singletons. Sequencing was done on a sample of blood, either unsorted or a sorted T cell fraction (not recorded which). The chain combines TRBV20-1 with TRBJ2-5, with 10 bases identical to TRBD2. The TCR comes from a female donor with ankylosing spondylitis or in good health (not recorded which). CDR3 in DNA: TGCAGTTCATCGAGCGGGGGGGCTGAGACCCAGTACTTC. This translates into CSSSSGGAETQYF.